Sequencing of this TCR beta chain was carried out in a study of T-cell reconstitution after alpha-beta-depleted transplantation in children. CDR1 PRHDT and CDR2 FYEKMQ come from the germline V gene (reference sequence). V lost 3 bases and J lost 7, with 13 bases in between. This CDR3 has 13 residues. Preparation of the TCRbeta library used unique molecular identifiers. TCRdb re-derived calls from the PCR reads in MiXCR, one entry per CDR3 protein. Among fewer than 700,000 distinct CDR3 sequences, about 21% were seen once, and the ten largest hold roughly 13%. The sample was PBMCs, mostly from graft donor cells, taken 360 days after TCRalphabeta/CD19-depleted stem cell transplant. The receptor was derived from a boy younger than two who had a stem cell transplant for acute myeloid leukemia, so the T cells may come from the graft donor. This chain uses TRBV13 with TRBJ2-7; weak D call: TRBD2 (6 bases). Here the CDR3 DNA reads TGTGCCAGCAGCTTTGGGCGACTAGAAGAGCAGTACTTC. Its translation: CASSFGRLEEQYF.